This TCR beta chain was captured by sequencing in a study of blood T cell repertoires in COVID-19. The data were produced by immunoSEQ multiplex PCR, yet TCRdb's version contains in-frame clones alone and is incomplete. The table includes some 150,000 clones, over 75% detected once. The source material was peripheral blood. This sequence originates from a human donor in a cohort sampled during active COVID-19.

The CDR3: CASGAVQPQHF. The CDR3 DNA is TGTGCCAGCGGAGCAGTTCAGCCCCAGCATTTT. The V and J genes are TRBV28 and TRBJ1-5; D remains unclear. V lost 8 bases and J 6 bases, leaving 8 bases between the germline ends. The CDR3 is made up of 11 amino acids. Germline values: CDR1 MDHEN, CDR2 SYDVKM.